Presented here are 21 T cell receptor beta chains from one specimen sequenced in a study of shared clonotypes between healthy human individuals. Clones were sequenced by immunoSEQ multiplex PCR, and TCRdb holds only the in-frame ones, with some missing. In the table there are over a million clones, roughly 96% of which are singletons. Sequencing was carried out using naive CD4+ T cells sorted from blood. Sample subset: CD45RA+ positively selected. The origin of the receptors is a man aged 30 to 39 in good health.

The chain links TRBV7-2 to TRBJ2-5; no definite D call. The CDR3 loop spans 11 amino acids. In germline, CDR1 is SGHTA, CDR2 FQGNSA. V shed 4 bases and J shed 7 bases, with 7 bases lying between them. The CDR3 nucleotides read TGTGCCAGCAGCTCCGGCGGGACCCAGTACTTC. This codes for CASSSGGTQYF.

In DNA form, the CDR3 reads TGTGCCATCAGTGGCCAGGACACAGATACGCAGTATTTT. Residues: CAISGQDTDTQYF. V gene TRBV10-3 combines with J gene TRBJ2-3, with D unclear. This CDR3 has 13 amino acids. The V end lost 4 bases, the J end lost 2 bases, and 7 bases lay between the germline ends. Germline V CDR1 and CDR2: ENHRY, SYGVKD.

The chain combines TRBV9 with TRBJ1-2; TRBD1 matches at 7 bases. Germline V gene lookup returns CDR1 SGDLS and CDR2 YYNGEE. V lost 0 bases to trimming and J lost 2 bases; unmatched junction nucleotides: 4. CDR3 size: 15 residues. In DNA form, the CDR3 reads TGTGCCAGCAGCGTAGAGGAGGGACAGAACTATGGCTACACCTTC. This codes for CASSVEEGQNYGYTF.

The CDR3 nucleotides read TGTGCCAGCAGTTTTCATAGGCCGGGGGACGAGCAGTACTTC. It translates to CASSFHRPGDEQYF. This rearrangement joins TRBV6-1 to TRBJ2-7; D is perhaps TRBD2 (6 bases). The germline CDR1 and CDR2 sequences are MNHNS and SASEGT. CDR3 length equals 14 residues. V gave up 5 bases and J gave up 5 bases, with 16 bases separating them.

Regarding this clone: Other DNA sequences in this specimen translate into the identical CDR3. The chain recombines TRBV7-9 with TRBJ2-2; D remains unclear. The CDR3 extends over 13 amino acids. Germline loops: CDR1 SEHNR, CDR2 FQNEAQ (reference sequence). The V end was cut by 3 bases, the J end by 4 bases, with 6 bases between. CDR3 region: CASSFSGTGELFF. The CDR3 DNA is TGTGCCAGCAGCTTCAGTGGCACCGGGGAGCTGTTTTTT.

The chain joins TRBV7-2 to TRBJ2-3, with TRBD1 as a possible D gene (6 bases). CDR3 length: 14 amino acids. Deletions cut 2 bases from V and 4 bases from J, with 10 bases between. In germline, CDR1 is SGHTA, CDR2 FQGNSA. In DNA, the CDR3 is TGTGCCAGCAGCTTATTCAGGGGTGCAGATACGCAGTATTTT. This sequence encodes CASSLFRGADTQYF.

This clone was recorded once. The chain is built from TRBV19 and TRBJ1-4; 7 nucleotides agree with TRBD1. Germline lookup yields CDR1 LNHDA and CDR2 SQIVND (reference sequence). J was trimmed by 7 bases and V by 5 bases; bases with no gene match: 7. This CDR3 spans 14 amino acids. The CDR3 DNA reads as TGTGCCAGTAGTCGACAGGGTGCGGGTGAAAAACTGTTTTTT. Translating gives CASSRQGAGEKLFF.

The chain combines TRBV6-1 with TRBJ1-5; no definite D call. The germline CDR1 and CDR2 sequences are MNHNS and SASEGT. CDR3 length: 14 residues. With 3 bases removed from V and 5 bases from J, the gap between germline ends came to 11 bases. CDR3 DNA sequence: TGTGCCAGCAGTGAGATAGGCGTCCATCAGCCCCAGCATTTT. It encodes CASSEIGVHQPQHF.

The V call is TRBV25-1, the J call TRBJ2-2, with 12 bases aligning to TRBD2. Germline V lookup: CDR1 MGHDK, CDR2 SYGVNS. This CDR3 has 17 residues. The V segment lost 6 bases and the J segment 5 bases; nucleotides outside the gene matches: 10. The CDR3 is CASSSFSGTSGTGELFF. For the CDR3, the DNA is TGTGCCAGCAGCTCCTTTTCCGGGACTAGCGGGACCGGGGAGCTGTTTTTT.

The chain employs TRBV7-8 and TRBJ1-2; D is unresolved. The CDR3 covers 14 residues. Trimming took 2 bases from V and 3 from J, leaving 10 bases between them. The germline V gene has CDR1 SGHVS and CDR2 FQNEAQ. CDR3 DNA sequence: TGTGCCAGCAGCTTAAGCTGGACGGACTATGGCTACACCTTC. This sequence encodes CASSLSWTDYGYTF.

This clone has only one observation. The V and J genes are TRBV18 and TRBJ2-1, with 7 bases identical to TRBD2. V shed 0 bases, J shed 7 bases, and the junction held 15 bases outside the gene matches. The CDR3 loop spans 18 amino acids. CDR1 and CDR2 (germline): KGHSH, LQKENI. The CDR3 sequence: CASSPPRREGLSRNEQFF. As DNA, the CDR3 is TGTGCCAGCTCACCACCGCGGAGGGAGGGCCTATCTCGTAATGAGCAGTTCTTC.

Of note for this clone: At one end, the junction sequence differs from germline, possibly due to a read error. The chain joins TRBV7-7 to TRBJ2-1, with 9 bases lining up with TRBD2. The CDR3 totals 19 residues. Germline V gives CDR1 SSHAT, CDR2 FNYEAQ (reference sequence). The CDR3 nucleotides read TGTGCTAGCAGCTTGCCGACTAGCGGAAGGCCTGAGCTCTACAATGAGCAGTTCTTC. Its protein is CASSLPTSGRPELYNEQFF.

This clone was counted once. The rearrangement uses TRBV6-5 and TRBJ2-6, with D maybe TRBD1 (6 bases). Germline assignment: CDR1 MNHEY and CDR2 SVGAGI. V was trimmed by 2 bases and J by 12 bases, leaving 11 bases between them. CDR3 length: 13 residues. This CDR3 reads CASSYTQGSVLTF. Written as DNA, the CDR3 is TGTGCCAGCAGTTACACACAGGGTTCCGTCCTGACTTTC.

This chain links TRBV7-3 with TRBJ2-6, with D perhaps matching TRBD1 (5 bases). The germline V gene has CDR1 SGHTA and CDR2 FQGTGA. The V end was cut by 2 bases, the J end by 0 bases, with 8 bases between. This CDR3 spans 16 amino acids. The CDR3 coding sequence is TGTGCCAGCAGCTTAGACAGAGTCTCTGGGGCCAACGTCCTGACTTTC. This encodes CASSLDRVSGANVLTF.

This sequence joins TRBV4-3 and TRBJ2-1, with TRBD2 matching 12 bases. The V segment lost 1 base and the J segment 8 bases; nucleotides outside the gene matches: 12. This CDR3 comprises 18 residues. Germline V gene sequence: CDR1 LGHNA, CDR2 YSLEER. The CDR3 DNA reads as TGCGCCAGCAGCCAAGGCCTCCCCCTAGCGGGAGGGCCACATGAGCAGTTCTTC. It specifies CASSQGLPLAGGPHEQFF.

The rearrangement uses TRBV27 and TRBJ2-1; 15 bases fit TRBD2. With V trimmed by 1 base and J by 0 bases, 4 bases remained unmatched. Looked up from germline, CDR1 is MNHEY and CDR2 is SMNVEV (reference sequence). The CDR3 is 19 residues long. CDR3 coding DNA: TGTGCCAGCAGTTTATGGACTAGCGGGAGGGGGCCCTCCTACAATGAGCAGTTCTTC. Translated, it gives CASSLWTSGRGPSYNEQFF.

The chain recombines TRBV7-6 with TRBJ2-1, with D possibly matching TRBD2 (5 bases). Germline V gene data show CDR1 as SGHVS and CDR2 as FNYEAQ. V was trimmed by 0 bases and J by 9 bases, leaving 15 bases between them. CDR3 length: 15 amino acids. The DNA for the CDR3 is TGTGCCAGCAGCTTAGCGGTGGACCCCCGGGGTGAGCAGTTCTTC. Encoded protein: CASSLAVDPRGEQFF.

The genes are TRBV10-3 and TRBJ2-6; a weak D match, TRBD2 (7 bases). This CDR3 has 17 amino acids. Germline V gene lookup returns CDR1 ENHRY and CDR2 SYGVKD. Trimming removed 2 bases at V and 1 base at J, with 12 bases between. CDR3 region: CAISEEGGLSGANVLTF. The CDR3 DNA sequence: TGTGCCATCAGTGAGGAGGGGGGGCTGTCTGGGGCCAACGTCCTGACTTTC.

The chain is built from TRBV9 and TRBJ2-1; 9 positions agree with TRBD2. Germline V gives CDR1 SGDLS, CDR2 YYNGEE. J was trimmed by 9 bases and V by 3 bases; bases with no gene match: 10. The CDR3 is 15 amino acids. The CDR3 DNA reads as TGTGCCAGCAGCGATCAGGGGACTAGCTTAGGTGAGCAGTTCTTC. It codes for CASSDQGTSLGEQFF.

The chain carries TRBV5-4 and TRBJ2-7; a weak D match, TRBD2 (5 bases). V shed 2 bases and J shed 4 bases, with 16 bases lying between them. Germline values: CDR1 SGHNT, CDR2 YYREEE (reference sequence). The CDR3 has 15 residues. The CDR3 sequence is CASSFRLPRGYEQYF. The CDR3 DNA sequence: TGTGCCAGCAGCTTCCGACTACCGAGAGGGTACGAGCAGTACTTC.

This rearrangement joins TRBV18 to TRBJ1-1; a weak D match, TRBD1 (5 bases). V lost 3 bases, J lost 1 base, and 27 bases lay in between. From germline, CDR1 is KGHSH and CDR2 LQKENI. The length of the CDR3 is 20 residues. CDR3 DNA: TGTGCCAGCTCACCGCGGTGGCCAAGGCAGGGAGGTATAGGGAACACTGAAGCTTTCTTT. Protein sequence: CASSPRWPRQGGIGNTEAFF.